This TCR beta chain was observed in a study of T cell responses to AZD1222 COVID-19 vaccine. The method was immunoSEQ multiplex PCR; TCRdb's version includes in-frame clones alone and lacks a portion of them. The sample has 150,000 or so clones, about 87% seen once. Germline CDR1 reads SGHAT; CDR2 reads FQNNGV. With 0 bases clipped from V and 2 bases from J, the junction kept 3 bases outside the gene matches. CDR3 size: 15 residues. This clone was detected once. Its antigen is unidentified. General study points: Among the donors, most were white British and more were female, and clonal diversity was possibly underestimated. None of the repertoires were sampled until the peak T cell response had passed. Unmutated regions of variants are reportedly targeted by nearly half of spike-specific TCRs.

The TCR originated in an adult in good health. The source material was peripheral blood, sampled on day 0 of AZD1222 vaccination. The chain carries TRBV11-2 and TRBJ2-7; 8 bases align to TRBD2. The CDR3 nucleotides read TGTGCCAGCAGCTTAGAACTAGCGGCGACCTACGAGCAGTACTTC. Translation gives CASSLELAATYEQYF.